This passage covers 18 T cell receptor beta chains from one sample sequenced in a study of the immune and genomic landscape of osteosarcoma. Repertoires were generated with immunoSEQ multiplex PCR, while TCRdb's copy carries only in-frame clones and drops some. Of about 5,100 clones listed, over 70% are singletons. Primary, local recurrence and metastasis osteosarcoma tumors were taken after treatment from poor-prognosis patients. Sequenced material: osteosarcoma tumor tissue from the lung. These receptor sequences come from a human donor with osteosarcoma.

CDR3 DNA: TGTGCCAGCAGTTATACCGGGACAGACAAAGGCCGCTACACCTTC. It specifies CASSYTGTDKGRYTF. The chain recombines TRBV6-6 with TRBJ1-2, with 7 bases that match TRBD1. Trimming at V came to 3 bases and at J to 9 bases, leaving 13 bases not matched to a gene. Germline V gene sequence: CDR1 MNHNY, CDR2 SVGAGI (reference sequence). CDR3 length: 15 residues.

The chain employs TRBV6-1 and TRBJ2-3, with 8 bases matching TRBD2. Germline values: CDR1 MNHNS, CDR2 SASEGT. The ends lost 4 bases at V and 6 bases at J; junction bases unmatched: 12. The CDR3 is 16 amino acids. This CDR3 is CASSAQPGLGHDTQYF. The CDR3 DNA reads TGTGCCAGCAGTGCCCAACCGGGACTAGGTCATGATACGCAGTATTTT.

There are a few counts of this clone. The chain has TRBV4-2 and TRBJ2-7; D is possibly TRBD2 (6 bases). V gave up 0 bases and J gave up 2 bases, with 14 bases separating them. Germline assignment: CDR1 LGHNA and CDR2 YNFKEQ. The CDR3 sequence is 16 residues long. CDR3 sequence (DNA): TGTGCCAGCAGCCAAGATCTCGGGGGAGTCGCCTACGAGCAGTACTTC. Translating gives CASSQDLGGVAYEQYF.

The chain joins TRBV7-2 to TRBJ2-1, with TRBD2 as a possible D gene (6 bases). CDR1 is SGHTA and CDR2 is FQGNSA in the germline V gene. Trimming removed 3 bases from V and 7 bases from J, with 16 bases in between. The CDR3 runs 15 residues. The CDR3 here is CASSFGADYLNEQFF. Here the CDR3 DNA reads TGTGCCAGCAGCTTTGGGGCGGACTACTTGAATGAGCAGTTCTTC.

The chain links TRBV9 to TRBJ2-5; possible D gene TRBD2, 5 bases. CDR1 and CDR2 (germline): SGDLS, YYNGEE. The CDR3 loop spans 15 amino acids. V gave up 4 bases and J gave up 5 bases, with 18 bases separating them. The CDR3 sequence: CASSPWTAGEETQYF. The DNA for the CDR3 is TGTGCCAGCAGCCCTTGGACCGCCGGGGAGGAGACCCAGTACTTC.

The V call is TRBV5-4, the J call TRBJ1-6; D is possibly TRBD1 (6 bases). CDR3 length: 15 residues. Per germline, CDR1 SGHNT and CDR2 YYREEE (reference sequence). Trimming stripped 2 bases from V and 5 bases from J, with 11 bases between. The CDR3 DNA follows: TGTGCCAGCAGCTTACAGGGTGGCGATAATTCACCCCTCCACTTT. The encoded protein is CASSLQGGDNSPLHF.

V is TRBV29-1 and J is TRBJ2-7, with 7 bases aligning to TRBD2. Trimming removed 3 bases from V and 6 bases from J; junction bases left unmatched: 5. The CDR3 has 12 residues. Germline V gene lookup returns CDR1 SQVTM and CDR2 ANQGSEA. CDR3 nucleotides: TGCAGCGTTGAGGTCAGGGAGGGCGAGCAGTACTTC. As protein: CSVEVREGEQYF.

The V gene is TRBV5-6, the J gene TRBJ2-2; no reliable D call. Germline assignment: CDR1 SGHDT and CDR2 YYEEEE. V lost 1 base and J lost 7, with 8 bases in between. This CDR3 has 13 amino acids. The CDR3 nucleotides are TGTGCCAGCAGCTTGTTTGGGTTCGGGGAGCTGTTTTTT. Protein product: CASSLFGFGELFF.

The chain recombines TRBV7-6 with TRBJ1-2, with D hard to call. CDR1 and CDR2 (germline): SGHVS, FNYEAQ. Trimming left V 3 bases short and J 0 bases short, with 17 bases between. CDR3 length: 17 residues. CDR3 sequence: CASSLHRDGLTNYGYTF. CDR3 nucleotides: TGTGCCAGCAGCTTGCACCGCGATGGGCTGACTAACTATGGCTACACCTTC.

The J gene is TRBJ2-5, the V gene TRBV4-2; 7 bases map to TRBD2. CDR1 LGHNA and CDR2 YNFKEQ come from the germline V gene. V dropped 1 base and J dropped 4; count of bases not matched to a gene: 9. This CDR3 has 16 amino acids. The CDR3 coding sequence is TGTGCCAGCAGCCAAGGGCCCAGCGGGAATCCAGAGACCCAGTACTTC. Translated: CASSQGPSGNPETQYF.

J is TRBJ2-7 and V is TRBV7-2, with D maybe TRBD2 (6 bases). V was cut by 4 bases and J by 4 bases, with 20 bases left in between. CDR3 length: 16 residues. Germline CDR1 SGHTA, CDR2 FQGNSA. The DNA of the CDR3 is TGTGCCAGCAGCTCCGTGGGGGGAGCCGGGCTTTACGAGCAGTACTTC. Residues: CASSSVGGAGLYEQYF.

In its sample, this clone was seen a few times. This chain joins TRBV6-5 and TRBJ1-2; D might be TRBD1 (5 bases). The CDR3 is made up of 15 amino acids. Germline lookup yields CDR1 MNHEY and CDR2 SVGAGI. The V and J ends lost 6 bases and 3 bases respectively, with 17 bases between them. CDR3 sequence (DNA): TGTGCCAGCAGGTCGTCCCAGGGTCGGGACTATGGCTACACCTTC. The encoded protein is CASRSSQGRDYGYTF.

The chain combines TRBV20-1 with TRBJ2-7; TRBD2 might be the D (5 bases). Trimming pared 2 bases from V and 6 bases from J, leaving 8 bases between. CDR1 and CDR2 (germline): DFQATT, SNEGSKA (reference sequence). The CDR3 contains 11 residues. The CDR3 sequence: CSARSSSEQYF. Here the CDR3 DNA reads TGCAGTGCTAGATCTAGCTCCGAGCAGTACTTC.

The rearrangement links TRBV6-1 to TRBJ2-5; TRBD1 or TRBD2 may be the D gene (6 bases each). This CDR3 contains 15 residues. Trimming took 11 bases from V and 4 from J, leaving 23 bases between them. Germline V gives CDR1 MNHNS, CDR2 SASEGT. The CDR3 sequence is CAAEGRGRAAETQYF. The CDR3 DNA reads TGTGCCGCCGAGGGTCGGGGGCGCGCAGCAGAGACCCAGTACTTC.

The rearrangement uses TRBV5-6 and TRBJ2-5, with D maybe TRBD2 (5 bases). Germline-derived CDR1 and CDR2 are SGHDT and YYEEEE. The V end was cut by 5 bases, the J end by 7 bases, with 15 bases between. The length of the CDR3 is 13 residues. In DNA, the CDR3 is TGTGCCAGCAGGTTCGGACCCGCGGGGACCCAGTACTTC. This translates into CASRFGPAGTQYF.

The rearrangement joins TRBV7-2 to TRBJ1-2, with 7 bases matching TRBD1. This CDR3 comprises 14 residues. Per the germline V gene, CDR1 is SGHTA and CDR2 is FQGNSA. V dropped 5 bases and J dropped 4; count of bases not matched to a gene: 7. CDR3 coding DNA: TGTGCCAGCAGCGCCACAGGGGCCCTCTATGGCTACACCTTC. Protein sequence: CASSATGALYGYTF.

This rearrangement joins TRBV30 to TRBJ1-4, with a tentative D call TRBD1 (5 bases). V lost 3 bases and J 6 bases, leaving 14 bases between the germline ends. The CDR3 consists of 14 residues. CDR1 is GTSNPN, CDR2 SVGIG, per germline (reference sequence). The DNA of the CDR3 is TGTGCCTGGAGCTGGGCAGGGTGGGATGAAAAACTGTTTTTT. It encodes CAWSWAGWDEKLFF. The full variable domain, rest sourced from reference TRBV30 and TRBJ1-4, is SQTIHQWPATLVQPVGSPLSLECTVEGTSNPNLYWYRQAAGRGLQLLFYSVGIGQISSEVPQNLSASRPQDRQFILSSKKLLLSDSGFYLCAWSWAGWDEKLFFGSGTQLSVL.

The chain couples TRBV27 to TRBJ2-7; 7 nucleotides align to TRBD2. Trimming cost V 1 base and J 6 bases; bases outside gene matches: 9. The CDR3 length is 15 residues. The V gene's germline CDR1 is MNHEY and CDR2 SMNVEV (reference sequence). The CDR3 region has the DNA TGTGCCAGCAGTTTATTAGGGACTATCGTCGGCGAGCAGTACTTC. Its protein is CASSLLGTIVGEQYF.